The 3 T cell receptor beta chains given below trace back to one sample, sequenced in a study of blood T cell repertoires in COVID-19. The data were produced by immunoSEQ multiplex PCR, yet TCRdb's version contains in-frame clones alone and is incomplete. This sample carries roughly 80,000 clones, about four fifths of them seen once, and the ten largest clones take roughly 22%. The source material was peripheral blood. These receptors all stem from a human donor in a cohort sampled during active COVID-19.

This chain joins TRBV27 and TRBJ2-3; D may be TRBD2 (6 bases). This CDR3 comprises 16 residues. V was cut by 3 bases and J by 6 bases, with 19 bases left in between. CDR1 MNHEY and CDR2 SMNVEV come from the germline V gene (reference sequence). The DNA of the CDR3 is TGTGCCAGCAGTTTCATTTCCGCGGGGAGGAGGGATACGCAGTATTTT. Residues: CASSFISAGRRDTQYF.

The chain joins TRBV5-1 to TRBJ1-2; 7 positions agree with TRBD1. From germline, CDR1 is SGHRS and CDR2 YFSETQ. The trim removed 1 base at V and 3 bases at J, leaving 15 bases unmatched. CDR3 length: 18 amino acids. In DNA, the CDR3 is TGCGCCAGCAGCTTGAGAAGGGGACAGATCTTTGGGGACTATGGCTACACCTTC. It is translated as CASSLRRGQIFGDYGYTF.

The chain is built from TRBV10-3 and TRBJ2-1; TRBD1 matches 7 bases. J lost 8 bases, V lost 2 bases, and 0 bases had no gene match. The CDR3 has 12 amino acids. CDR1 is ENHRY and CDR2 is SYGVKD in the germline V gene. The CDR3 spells CAISEQGDEQFF. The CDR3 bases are TGTGCCATCAGTGAGCAGGGGGATGAGCAGTTCTTC.